A single sample gave rise to the 23 T cell receptor beta chains below, sequenced in a study of blood T cell repertoires in COVID-19. Clones were sequenced by immunoSEQ multiplex PCR, and TCRdb holds only the in-frame ones, with some missing. The sample shows over 85,000 clones, around 87% of them seen only once. The sequencing input was peripheral blood. The origin of the receptors is a woman aged 50 to 65 with COVID-19, enrolled during active disease.

The chain carries TRBV18 and TRBJ2-3; D is perhaps TRBD2 (7 bases). Germline assignment: CDR1 KGHSH and CDR2 LQKENI. Deletions cut 4 bases from V and 5 bases from J, with 13 bases between. CDR3 length: 14 residues. CDR3 DNA: TGTGCCAGCTCACTACGGGGGGCCTTAGATACGCAGTATTTT. The encoded protein is CASSLRGALDTQYF.

The CDR3 DNA sequence: TGTGCCAGCAGTTTATGGGCTAGCGGGGCGTACGAGCAGTACTTC. Its translation: CASSLWASGAYEQYF. The rearrangement uses TRBV28 and TRBJ2-7, with TRBD2 matching 9 bases. Germline values: CDR1 MDHEN, CDR2 SYDVKM. The CDR3 length is 15 residues. V lost 0 bases to trimming and J lost 4 bases; unmatched junction nucleotides: 4.

This chain joins TRBV6-6 and TRBJ1-5, with 7 positions matching TRBD1. The CDR3 totals 16 residues. Germline assignment: CDR1 MNHNY and CDR2 SVGAGI (reference sequence). The V gene end was trimmed by 4 bases and the J gene end by 3 bases; junction bases not matched to a gene: 9. The CDR3: CASSFSTGQNNQPQHF. CDR3 DNA sequence: TGTGCCAGCAGTTTTTCGACAGGGCAAAACAATCAGCCCCAGCATTTT.

V gene TRBV3-1 (or the pseudogene TRBV3-2) combines with J gene TRBJ1-1; the D gene is possibly TRBD1 (6 bases). The CDR3 has 14 residues. Trimming removed 4 bases from V and 0 bases from J, with 9 bases in between. The V gene's germline CDR1 is LGHDT and CDR2 YNNKEL (reference sequence). The CDR3 DNA reads TGTGCCAGCAGCCTAACAGGGATGAACACTGAAGCTTTCTTT. It codes for CASSLTGMNTEAFF.

The chain combines TRBV6-1 with TRBJ1-1; the match to TRBD1 covers 11 bases. Per the germline V gene, CDR1 is MNHNS and CDR2 is SASEGT. The CDR3 spans 14 residues. V lost 3 bases and J lost 3; bases outside the gene matches: 0. CDR3 region: CASSEDRGHTEAFF. The DNA for the CDR3 is TGTGCCAGCAGTGAGGACAGGGGGCACACTGAAGCTTTCTTT.

This chain links TRBV7-2 with TRBJ1-2; D may be TRBD1 (6 bases). V lost 4 bases, J lost 4 bases, and 10 bases lay in between. The length of the CDR3 is 13 residues. Germline V lookup: CDR1 SGHTA, CDR2 FQGNSA. The CDR3 loop is CASSSTGFYGYTF. DNA for the CDR3: TGTGCCAGCAGCTCGACAGGATTCTATGGCTACACCTTC. The full variable domain, completed using reference TRBV7-2 and TRBJ1-2, is GAGVSQSPSNKVTEKGKDVELRCDPISGHTALYWYRQSLGQGLEFLIYFQGNSAPDKSGLPSDRFSAERTGGSVSTLTIQRTQQEDSAVYLCASSSTGFYGYTFGSGTRLTVV.

The chain carries TRBV6-2 or TRBV6-3 and TRBJ2-5; the D is unclear. The V gene lost 6 bases and the J gene lost 5 bases, with 16 bases spanning the gap. Germline CDR1 is MNHEY and CDR2 is SVGEGT. The length of the CDR3 is 14 residues. The CDR3 loop reads CASSPPGRLETQYF. The CDR3 DNA follows: TGTGCCAGCAGCCCTCCTGGCCGTCTTGAGACCCAGTACTTC.

The V gene is TRBV7-6, the J gene TRBJ2-7; TRBD1 might be the D (5 bases). The germline V and J ends were trimmed by 5 bases and 3 bases, with 8 bases remaining between them. CDR1 and CDR2 from the germline V gene are SGHVS and FNYEAQ. The CDR3 runs to 12 residues. The CDR3 nucleotides are TGTGCCAGCAGCCGCCAGGGCTACGAGCAGTACTTC. This codes for CASSRQGYEQYF.

The chain has TRBV28 and TRBJ1-5; the match to TRBD1 covers 8 bases. Germline V gene data show CDR1 as MDHEN and CDR2 as SYDVKM. V dropped 6 bases and J dropped 4; count of bases not matched to a gene: 8. The CDR3 runs to 15 residues. The CDR3 DNA follows: TGTGCCAGCAGACCGGGGACAGGTCCGAATCAGCCCCAGCATTTT. Amino acid sequence: CASRPGTGPNQPQHF.

CDR3 bases: TGTGCCAGCAGCTTAGTCCCGGGAATTCTAGCCAAAAACATTCAGTACTTC. Its translation: CASSLVPGILAKNIQYF. The rearrangement uses TRBV7-2 and TRBJ2-4, with a possible D match to TRBD2 (5 bases). The CDR3 spans 17 residues. Germline V gives CDR1 SGHTA, CDR2 FQGNSA. V gave up 1 base and J gave up 0 bases, with 13 bases separating them.

Only one count was recorded for this clone. This sequence joins TRBV5-6 and TRBJ2-3, with D unclear. Germline lookup yields CDR1 SGHDT and CDR2 YYEEEE. The CDR3 has 15 amino acids. Trimming stripped 2 bases from V and 1 base from J, with 11 bases between. The CDR3 sequence: CASSFRSLGTDTQYF. The CDR3 DNA reads as TGTGCCAGCAGCTTTAGATCCCTGGGCACAGATACGCAGTATTTT.

In nucleotides, the CDR3 is TGCGCCAGCAGCTTGGACAGGGGGCCTGCTTTCTTT. The encoded protein is CASSLDRGPAFF. The gene calls are TRBV5-1 and TRBJ1-1; 9 positions agree with TRBD1. V was clipped by 0 bases and J by 11 bases; unmatched bases: 2. The CDR3 covers 12 residues. Germline-derived CDR1 and CDR2 are SGHRS and YFSETQ.

This rearrangement joins TRBV11-2 to TRBJ1-4; TRBD1 aligns across 10 bases. This CDR3 spans 14 amino acids. J gave up 8 bases and V 5 bases, and 5 bases lay outside the gene matches. Germline values: CDR1 SGHAT, CDR2 FQNNGV. Here the CDR3 DNA reads TGTGCCAGCAGCCTAGGGACAGGGGTAGAAAAACTGTTTTTT. As protein: CASSLGTGVEKLFF.

V usage is TRBV11-3 and J usage is TRBJ2-7; 9 nucleotides line up with TRBD2. V trimming: 3 bases; J trimming: 2 bases; junction bases outside the gene matches: 14. This CDR3 is built from 18 residues. The germline V gene has CDR1 SGHNT and CDR2 YENEEA. The CDR3 sequence is CASSFIELAGEETYEQYF. The CDR3 region has the DNA TGTGCCAGCAGCTTTATAGAGTTAGCGGGGGAAGAAACCTACGAGCAGTACTTC.

In this sample, this clone turned up a few times. The chain combines TRBV6-5 with TRBJ2-1, with TRBD1 matching over 8 bases. Germline CDR1 reads MNHEY; CDR2 reads SVGAGI. The length of the CDR3 is 15 residues. The ends lost 7 bases at V and 1 base at J; junction bases unmatched: 6. CDR3 region: CASTRDRLSYNEQFF. CDR3 nucleotides: TGTGCCAGCACCCGGGACAGGCTATCCTACAATGAGCAGTTCTTC.

The gene calls are TRBV19 and TRBJ1-2, with 8 bases identical to TRBD1. The CDR3 sequence is 15 residues long. Germline trimming cut 5 bases from V and 1 base from J; bases unmatched to any gene: 6. The germline V gene encodes CDR1 LNHDA and CDR2 SQIVND (reference sequence). As DNA, the CDR3 is TGTGCCAGTAGTGCCGGACAGGGCCTTAACTATGGCTACACCTTC. Translated: CASSAGQGLNYGYTF.

The genes are TRBV28 and TRBJ1-1; maybe TRBD1 (6 bases). The CDR3 spans 15 residues. Trimming removed 2 bases from V and 4 bases from J, with 14 bases in between. Per germline, CDR1 MDHEN and CDR2 SYDVKM. DNA for the CDR3: TGTGCCAGCAGTTTAGTCGGGGGGGGCCTCACTGAAGCTTTCTTT. Protein product: CASSLVGGGLTEAFF.

The J gene is TRBJ1-2, the V gene TRBV7-2; 8 nucleotides line up with TRBD1. The CDR3 is made up of 16 amino acids. From germline, CDR1 is SGHTA and CDR2 FQGNSA. The J segment lost 7 bases and the V segment lost 0 bases, leaving 10 bases of the junction unmatched. CDR3 region: CASSLALAGGSGGYTF. CDR3 nucleotides: TGTGCCAGCAGCTTAGCGCTCGCAGGGGGCTCGGGTGGCTACACCTTC. Supplemented by reference TRBV7-2 and TRBJ1-2, the full variable domain reads GAGVSQSPSNKVTEKGKDVELRCDPISGHTALYWYRQSLGQGLEFLIYFQGNSAPDKSGLPSDRFSAERTGGSVSTLTIQRTQQEDSAVYLCASSLALAGGSGGYTFGSGTRLTVV.

CDR3 residues: CASSLDRSASTDTQYF. CDR3 nucleotide sequence: TGTGCCAGCAGCTTGGACAGGTCCGCGAGCACAGATACGCAGTATTTT. The chain links TRBV7-3 to TRBJ2-3; 7 bases agree with TRBD1. The CDR3 loop spans 16 amino acids. The J segment lost 0 bases and the V segment lost 3 bases, leaving 6 bases of the junction unmatched. The V gene's germline CDR1 is SGHTA and CDR2 FQGTGA.

The count of this clone is one. The rearrangement joins TRBV28 to TRBJ1-5; 9 bases are a match to TRBD1. This CDR3 is built from 14 residues. V lost 5 bases, J lost 5 bases, and 4 bases stayed unmatched. The germline V gene has CDR1 MDHEN and CDR2 SYDVKM. The CDR3 loop reads CASSMGQGYQPQHF. The CDR3, as DNA: TGTGCCAGCAGTATGGGACAGGGATATCAGCCCCAGCATTTT.

This chain uses TRBV19 with TRBJ2-7, with 8 bases lining up with TRBD1. The CDR3 runs 15 residues. The V gene end was trimmed by 7 bases and the J gene end by 0 bases; junction bases not matched to a gene: 8. The V gene's germline CDR1 is LNHDA and CDR2 SQIVND (reference sequence). The chain's CDR3 is CASIGTGSNSYEQYF. CDR3 nucleotides: TGTGCCAGTATCGGGACAGGATCCAACTCCTACGAGCAGTACTTC.

The J gene is TRBJ2-7, the V gene TRBV4-1; 9 positions match TRBD2. The germline gives CDR1 MGHRA, CDR2 YSYEKL. The CDR3 is 15 amino acids. With 3 bases clipped from V and 6 bases from J, the junction kept 9 bases outside the gene matches. CDR3 sequence reads: CASSHQGGLAFEQYF. The DNA of the CDR3 is TGCGCCAGCAGCCATCAGGGGGGACTAGCTTTCGAGCAGTACTTC.

V and J are TRBV18 and TRBJ1-3; D call uncertain. CDR3 size: 14 residues. Germline V gene data show CDR1 as KGHSH and CDR2 as LQKENI. The germline V and J ends were trimmed by 0 bases and 0 bases, with 3 bases remaining between them. The CDR3 DNA follows: TGTGCCAGCTCACCACCCGGCTCTGGAAACACCATATATTTT. Protein: CASSPPGSGNTIYF.